The clone carrying this T cell receptor beta chain was detected a few times. Profiled with immunoSEQ multiplex PCR; TCRdb holds only in-frame clones, not every one. This sample carries around 120,000 clones, roughly 84% of them seen once, and the ten largest clones take over 6.5%. The data derive from a study of control samples from healthy donors and cancer patients. V lost 3 bases and J 4 bases, leaving 8 bases between the germline ends. The CDR3 has 13 amino acids. Germline assignment: CDR1 SGHTS and CDR2 YDEGEE. The TCR originated in a man aged 35 to 55 in good health. The V and J genes are TRBV5-8 and TRBJ1-5; D is uncertain. Specimen: blood. The CDR3 DNA reads TGTGCCAGCAGCTCACAGCCGAATCAGCCCCAGCATTTT. Its translation: CASSSQPNQPQHF. Full variable domain (outside the CDR3, taken from reference TRBV5-8 and TRBJ1-5): EAGVTQSPTHLIKTRGQQATLRCSPISGHTSVYWYQQALGLGLQFLLWYDEGEERNRGNFPPRFSGRQFPNYSSELNVNALELEDSALYLCASSSQPNQPQHFGDGTRLSIL.